A selection of T cell receptor beta chains follows, all from one sample in a study of T cell changes during pregnancy in multiple sclerosis. Sequenced by immunoSEQ multiplex PCR; TCRdb stores in-frame clones only, minus some. The data show 91,000 or so clones, with roughly 92% seen just once and less than 1% held by the top ten. Sequencing used peripheral blood, obtained after pregnancy. The receptors were gathered from a female donor with multiple sclerosis, enrolled in a pregnancy study. Each CDR3 is given with its conserved first and last residue. A D gene is named only where the DNA matches it firmly. Part of the rows lack a size; the others show once, few, many or a class for expanded clones.

>-|-|TRBJ1-5|TRBV6-1
TGTGCCAGCAAAAATGAGGTTCAGCCCCAGCATTTT
CASKNEVQPQHF
>-|-|TRBJ2-3|TRBV30
TGTGCCTGGAGTGGAGGGAGTGGTCGCACAGATACGCAGTATTTT
CAWSGGSGRTDTQYF
>TRBD2|-|TRBJ2-1|TRBV29-1
TGCAGCGTTCTCGCCGGGACTAGTCTCAATGAGCAGTTCTTC
CSVLAGTSLNEQFF
>TRBD1|-|TRBJ1-1|TRBV4-1
TGCGCCAGCAGCAACCGGGACAGATACATGAACACTGAAGCTTTCTTT
CASSNRDRYMNTEAFF
>-|-|TRBJ1-1|TRBV27
TGTGCCAGCAGTTCCAGGGGAGCGGACACTGAAGCTTTCTTT
CASSSRGADTEAFF
>-|-|TRBJ1-2|TRBV6-5
TGTGCCAGCAGGCACGGGGGTCTCTATGGCTACACCTTC
CASRHGGLYGYTF
>-|-|TRBJ1-3|TRBV7-2
TGTGCCAGCAGCTTAAGGGGGATCGGAAACACCATATATTTT
CASSLRGIGNTIYF
>TRBD2|once|TRBJ2-3|TRBV7-8
TGTGCCAGCAGCTTAGCCCCTAGCGGAGTGCGGGATACGCAGTATTTT
CASSLAPSGVRDTQYF
>TRBD2|-|TRBJ2-1|TRBV7-9
TGTGCCAGCAGCCCCGGAGGCGGGAGGCGCATCAATGAGCAGTTCTTC
CASSPGGGRRINEQFF
>-|-|TRBJ1-3|TRBV6-1
TGTGCCAGCAGTGTAAGGACAGTCTTCCCTGGAAACACCATATATTTT
CASSVRTVFPGNTIYF
>TRBD2|-|TRBJ2-2|TRBV27
TGTGCCAGCAGCCGCGTACGGAGACTAGCGGGGACCGCGAACACCGGGGAGCTGTTTTTT
CASSRVRRLAGTANTGELFF
>TRBD2|-|TRBJ2-5|TRBV5-1
TGCGCCAGCAGCACCGGGACTAGCGTACAAGAGACCCAGTACTTC
CASSTGTSVQETQYF
>-|-|TRBJ2-5|TRBV4-1
TGCGCCAGCAGCCAAGATACATCATGGGAGACCCAGTACTTC
CASSQDTSWETQYF
>-|-|TRBJ2-1|TRBV5-1
TGCGCCAGCAGCGCACGGAGGGGTAGGATTGGGGTCTACAATGAGCAGTTCTTC
CASSARRGRIGVYNEQFF
>TRBD1|-|TRBJ1-1|TRBV19
TGTGCCAGTAGTGGACAGGTTGACACTGAAGCTTTCTTT
CASSGQVDTEAFF
>-|once|TRBJ1-1|TRBV7-9
TGTGCCAGCAGCGCAGATAACACTGAAGCTTTCTTT
CASSADNTEAFF
>TRBD1|once|TRBJ1-2|TRBV18
TGTGCCAGCTCACCATTGGACAGGGGGAAGGGCTACACCTTC
CASSPLDRGKGYTF
>-|once|TRBJ2-2|TRBV13
TGTGCCAGCAGCTCCCTCATCAGAACGAACACCGGGGAGCTGTTTTTT
CASSSLIRTNTGELFF
>TRBD1|-|TRBJ1-1|TRBV5-1
TGCGCCAGCAGCGCGGGACAGGGGGCCCCTGAAGCTTTCTTT
CASSAGQGAPEAFF
>-|-|TRBJ1-2|TRBV19
TGTGCCAGTAGTATAGGGATTTACAGTGGCTACACCTTC
CASSIGIYSGYTF
>-|-|TRBJ1-2|TRBV28
TGTGCCAGCAGGTGGGGGACAAAGGAAGGCTACACCTTC
CASRWGTKEGYTF
>-|once|TRBJ2-2|TRBV30
TGTGCCTGGAGTACTGTGTGGCAGGGAAACACCGGGGAGCTGTTTTTT
CAWSTVWQGNTGELFF
>-|-|TRBJ1-3|TRBV5-5
TGTGCCAGCAGCCATTGGCAGGGATCTGGAAACACCATATATTTT
CASSHWQGSGNTIYF
>-|few|TRBJ1-4|TRBV6-1
TGTGCCAGCAGGAAAGTAGCCGGGGATGAAAAACTGTTTTTT
CASRKVAGDEKLFF
>TRBD2|-|TRBJ2-7|TRBV2
TGTGCCAGCAGTTACCTAGCGGGAGAAAACGACGAGCAGTACTTC
CASSYLAGENDEQYF
>-|-|TRBJ2-3|TRBV21-1
TGTGCCAGCAACTTAAGCGGGACGATCACAGATACGCAGTATTTT
CASNLSGTITDTQYF
>TRBD1|once|TRBJ1-5|TRBV2
TGTGCCAGCAGGGATGTACAGGGGGCAGGGCAGCCCCAGCATTTT
CASRDVQGAGQPQHF